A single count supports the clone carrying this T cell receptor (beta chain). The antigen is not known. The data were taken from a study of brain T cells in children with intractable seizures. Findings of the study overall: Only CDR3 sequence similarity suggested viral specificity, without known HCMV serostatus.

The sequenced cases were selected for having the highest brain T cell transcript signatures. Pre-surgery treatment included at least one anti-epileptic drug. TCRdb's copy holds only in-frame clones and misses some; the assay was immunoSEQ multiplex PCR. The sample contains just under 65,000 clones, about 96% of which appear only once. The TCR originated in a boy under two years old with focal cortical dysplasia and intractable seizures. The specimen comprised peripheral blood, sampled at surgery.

CDR3 nucleotides: TGTGCCAGCAGCGCGACAGGGTGGAATGGAAACACCATATATTTT. Its translation is CASSATGWNGNTIYF. The chain carries TRBV7-6 and TRBJ1-3, with 7 bases fitting TRBD1. V was pared by 5 bases and J by 3 bases, with 7 bases of the junction left unmatched. The germline V gene has CDR1 SGHVS and CDR2 FNYEAQ. This CDR3 spans 15 amino acids.